This T cell receptor beta chain comes out of a study of blood T cell repertoires in COVID-19. As for the study in general: The study drew acute and convalescent COVID-19 samples from the United States, Italy and Spain.

Sequenced by immunoSEQ multiplex PCR; TCRdb stores in-frame clones only, minus some. Here the sample spans fewer than 300,000 clones, 80% to 85% being singletons. The CDR3 loop spans 13 amino acids. V lost 3 bases and J lost 8, with 10 bases in between. Germline-derived CDR1 and CDR2 are MNHEY and SMNVEV (reference sequence). V usage is TRBV27 and J usage is TRBJ1-4, with D perhaps TRBD1 (6 bases). The sequenced material came from PBMCs or T cells enriched from blood (not recorded which). This sequence was found in a man aged 35 to 55 who had been exposed to COVID-19. Here the CDR3 reads CASSLVTGEKLFF. The CDR3 DNA follows: TGTGCCAGCAGTTTGGTCACAGGGGAAAAACTGTTTTTT.